A single sample gave rise to the 12 T cell receptor beta chains below, sequenced in a study of blood T cell repertoires in COVID-19. TCRdb's table, derived via immunoSEQ multiplex PCR, lists solely in-frame clones and lacks some. This table holds about 280,000 clones, about 91% found once. Material: PBMCs or T cells enriched from blood (not recorded which). The receptors here all came from a man aged 40-49 years who had been exposed to COVID-19.

The chain has TRBV24-1 and TRBJ2-1; 8 bases align to TRBD1. The CDR3 is 16 residues long. V lost 4 bases, J lost 9 bases, and 13 bases stayed unmatched. Germline values: CDR1 KGHDR, CDR2 SFDVKD. CDR3 DNA sequence: TGTGCCACCAGTGACCCTACAGGGGGTAGTATCGGTGAGCAGTTCTTC. The encoded protein is CATSDPTGGSIGEQFF.

V gene TRBV5-1 combines with J gene TRBJ2-5, with D possibly TRBD1 on 6 matching bases. The V gene's germline CDR1 is SGHRS and CDR2 YFSETQ. CDR3 length: 14 residues. V shed 4 bases and J shed 1 base, with 11 bases lying between them. The CDR3 DNA sequence: TGCGCCAGCAGCACAGGGACGACCCAAGAGACCCAGTACTTC. Its protein product is CASSTGTTQETQYF.

About this clone itself: One junction end disagrees with the germline gene, perhaps due to a read error. The V gene is TRBV7-2, the J gene TRBJ2-2; D perhaps matches TRBD1 (6 bases). Germline lookup yields CDR1 SGHTA and CDR2 FQGNSA. The CDR3 contains 14 residues. Written as DNA, the CDR3 is TGTGCCAGCAGCTTAGGTCCAGGTCTAGGGGGGCTGTTTTTT. Amino acids: CASSLGPGLGGLFF.

This rearrangement joins TRBV24-1 to TRBJ2-1, with TRBD2 identical over 7 bases. J was trimmed by 6 bases and V by 5 bases; bases with no gene match: 12. Germline V lookup: CDR1 KGHDR, CDR2 SFDVKD. CDR3 length equals 16 residues. The CDR3 DNA reads as TGTGCCACCAGTGCTCCTACTAGCGAGATGAGCAATGAGCAGTTCTTC. Translated, it gives CATSAPTSEMSNEQFF.

This chain links TRBV21-1 with TRBJ2-3; the table's D call TRBD2 went unverified against the DNA. TRBV21-1 is termed a pseudogene. The CDR3 length is 13 residues. The chain's CDR3 is CASSKEYTDTQYF. CDR3 in DNA: TGTGCCAGCAGCAAAGAATACACAGATACGCAGTATTTT.

The chain uses TRBV4-3 and TRBJ2-6; D is unresolved. This CDR3 has 15 residues. Germline V gene lookup returns CDR1 LGHNA and CDR2 YSLEER. The V end was cut by 1 base, the J end by 2 bases, with 6 bases between. The CDR3 loop reads CASSQGAPGANVLTF. In DNA, the CDR3 is TGCGCCAGCAGCCAAGGAGCGCCTGGGGCCAACGTCCTGACTTTC.

This clone came up once. The genes are TRBV9 and TRBJ1-4, with TRBD1 matching 9 bases. The V and J ends lost 3 bases and 3 bases, in that order; junction bases with no gene match: 6. Germline V gives CDR1 SGDLS, CDR2 YYNGEE. This CDR3 is built from 16 residues. CDR3 loop: CASSAPTGGPNEKLFF. In nucleotides, the CDR3 is TGTGCCAGCAGCGCACCGACAGGGGGTCCTAATGAAAAACTGTTTTTT.

The gene calls are TRBV7-6 and TRBJ2-5, with D uncertain. Germline-derived CDR1 and CDR2 are SGHVS and FNYEAQ. The CDR3 sequence is 13 residues long. The V end lost 1 base, the J end lost 5 bases, and 8 bases lay between the germline ends. The CDR3 DNA follows: TGTGCCAGCAGCTTAGGCGTTCGGGAGACCCAGTACTTC. Amino acid sequence: CASSLGVRETQYF.

This chain links TRBV10-3 with TRBJ2-3, with 9 bases that match TRBD2. The CDR3 sequence is 16 residues long. Trimming removed 3 bases from V and 0 bases from J; junction bases left unmatched: 4. The germline gives CDR1 ENHRY, CDR2 SYGVKD. The CDR3 protein is CAISDLTSGSTDTQYF. For the CDR3, the DNA is TGTGCCATCAGTGATCTCACTAGCGGGAGCACAGATACGCAGTATTTT.

In its sample, this clone was seen a few times. CDR3 region: CATTRSGSPMRQFF. The DNA of the CDR3 is TGTGCTACTACCAGGAGCGGGAGCCCAATGAGGCAGTTCTTC. This chain connects TRBV12-5 to TRBJ2-1; TRBD2 agrees at 8 bases. Germline values: CDR1 LGHNT, CDR2 FRNRAP. CDR3 size: 14 residues. After removal of 10 bases from V and 12 bases from J, the junction contained 17 bases not matched to a gene.

This clone showed up just a few times. This rearrangement joins TRBV9 to TRBJ2-7; 9 positions match TRBD2. Germline V CDR1 and CDR2: SGDLS, YYNGEE. The CDR3 is 16 residues long. With V trimmed by 0 bases and J by 6 bases, 10 bases remained unmatched. The CDR3 region is CASSVVASGNPSEQYF. The CDR3 DNA reads TGTGCCAGCAGCGTAGTGGCTAGCGGGAACCCTTCCGAGCAGTACTTC.

The chain carries TRBV5-6 and TRBJ1-2; 9 bases are a match to TRBD1. This CDR3 spans 15 amino acids. Germline V gene sequence: CDR1 SGHDT, CDR2 YYEEEE. The trim removed 0 bases at V and 6 bases at J, leaving 6 bases unmatched. Written as DNA, the CDR3 is TGTGCCAGCAGCTTGGGGGGGACAGGGTATCATGGCTACACCTTC. Its translation is CASSLGGTGYHGYTF.